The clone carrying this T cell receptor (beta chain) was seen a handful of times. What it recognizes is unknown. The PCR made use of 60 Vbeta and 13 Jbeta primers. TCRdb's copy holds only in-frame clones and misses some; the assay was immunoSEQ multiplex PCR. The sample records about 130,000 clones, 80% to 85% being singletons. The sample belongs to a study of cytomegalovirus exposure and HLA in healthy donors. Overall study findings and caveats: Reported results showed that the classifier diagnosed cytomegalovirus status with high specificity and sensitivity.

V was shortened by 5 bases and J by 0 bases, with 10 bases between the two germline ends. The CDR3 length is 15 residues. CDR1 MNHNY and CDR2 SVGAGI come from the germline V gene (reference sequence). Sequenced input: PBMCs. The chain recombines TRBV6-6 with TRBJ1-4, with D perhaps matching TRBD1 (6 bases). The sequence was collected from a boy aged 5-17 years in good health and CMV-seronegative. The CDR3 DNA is TGTGCCAGCAGTCAACAGGGACCAACTAATGAAAAACTGTTTTTT. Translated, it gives CASSQQGPTNEKLFF.